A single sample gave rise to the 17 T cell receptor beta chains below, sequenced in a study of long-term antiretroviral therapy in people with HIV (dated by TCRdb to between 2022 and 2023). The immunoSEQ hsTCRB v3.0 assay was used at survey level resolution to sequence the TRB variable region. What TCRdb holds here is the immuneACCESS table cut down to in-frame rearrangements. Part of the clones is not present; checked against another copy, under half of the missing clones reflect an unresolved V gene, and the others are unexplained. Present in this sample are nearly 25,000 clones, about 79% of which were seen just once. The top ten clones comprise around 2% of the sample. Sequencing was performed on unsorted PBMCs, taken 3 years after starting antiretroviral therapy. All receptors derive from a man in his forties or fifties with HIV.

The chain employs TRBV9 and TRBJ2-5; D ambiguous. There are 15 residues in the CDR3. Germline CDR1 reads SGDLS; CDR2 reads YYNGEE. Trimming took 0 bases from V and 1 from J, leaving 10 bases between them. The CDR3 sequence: CASSVESAPQETQYF. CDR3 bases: TGTGCCAGCAGCGTAGAGAGCGCACCCCAAGAGACCCAGTACTTC.

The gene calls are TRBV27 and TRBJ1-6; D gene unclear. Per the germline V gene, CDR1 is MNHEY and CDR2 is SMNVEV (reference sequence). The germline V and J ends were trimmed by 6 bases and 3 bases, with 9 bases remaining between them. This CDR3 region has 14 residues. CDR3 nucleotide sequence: TGTGCCAGCAGGCTTCAGGACTATAATTCACCCCTCCACTTT. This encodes CASRLQDYNSPLHF.

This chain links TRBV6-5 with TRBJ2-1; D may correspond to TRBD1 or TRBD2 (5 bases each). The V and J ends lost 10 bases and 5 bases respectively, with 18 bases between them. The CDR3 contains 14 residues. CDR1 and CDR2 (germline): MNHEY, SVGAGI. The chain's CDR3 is CATGAEVDNNEQFF. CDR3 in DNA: TGTGCCACCGGAGCGGAGGTGGACAACAATGAGCAGTTCTTC.

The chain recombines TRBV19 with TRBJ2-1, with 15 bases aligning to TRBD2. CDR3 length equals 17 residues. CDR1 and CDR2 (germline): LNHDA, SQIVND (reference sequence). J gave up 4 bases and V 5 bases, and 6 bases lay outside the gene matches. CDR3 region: CASSGGTSGRPYNEQFF. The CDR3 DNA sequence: TGTGCCAGTAGTGGGGGGACTAGCGGGAGGCCGTACAATGAGCAGTTCTTC. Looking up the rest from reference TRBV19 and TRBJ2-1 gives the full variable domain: DGGITQSPKYLFRKEGQNVTLSCEQNLNHDAMYWYRQDPGQGLRLIYYSQIVNDFQKGDIAEGYSVSREKKESFPLTVTSAQKNPTAFYLCASSGGTSGRPYNEQFFGPGTRLTVL.

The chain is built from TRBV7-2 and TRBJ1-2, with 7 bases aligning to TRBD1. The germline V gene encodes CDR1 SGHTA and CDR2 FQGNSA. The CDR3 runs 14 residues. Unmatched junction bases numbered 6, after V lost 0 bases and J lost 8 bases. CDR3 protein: CASSLAGQLQGYTF. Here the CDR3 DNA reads TGTGCCAGCAGCTTAGCGGGACAGCTCCAGGGCTACACCTTC.

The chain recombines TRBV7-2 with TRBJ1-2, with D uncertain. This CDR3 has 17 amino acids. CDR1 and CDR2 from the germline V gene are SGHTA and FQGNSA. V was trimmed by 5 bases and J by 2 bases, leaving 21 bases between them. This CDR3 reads CASSPLVPLRGNYGYTF. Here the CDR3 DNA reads TGTGCCAGCAGCCCCCTCGTACCTTTACGTGGAAACTATGGCTACACCTTC.

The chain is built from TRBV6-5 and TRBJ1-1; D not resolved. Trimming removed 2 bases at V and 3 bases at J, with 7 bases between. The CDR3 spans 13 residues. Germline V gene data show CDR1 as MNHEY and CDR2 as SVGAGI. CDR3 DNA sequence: TGTGCCAGCAGTTACAGGGTATACACTGAAGCTTTCTTT. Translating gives CASSYRVYTEAFF.

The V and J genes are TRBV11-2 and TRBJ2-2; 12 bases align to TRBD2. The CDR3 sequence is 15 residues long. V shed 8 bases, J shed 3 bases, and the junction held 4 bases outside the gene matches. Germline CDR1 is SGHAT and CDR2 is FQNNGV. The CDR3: CASRGLAGHTGELFF. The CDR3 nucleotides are TGTGCCAGCCGAGGACTAGCGGGACACACCGGGGAGCTGTTTTTT.

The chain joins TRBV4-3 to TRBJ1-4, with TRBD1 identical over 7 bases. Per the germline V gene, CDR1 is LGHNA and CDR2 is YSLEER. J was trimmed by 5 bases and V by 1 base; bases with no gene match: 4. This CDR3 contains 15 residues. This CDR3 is CASSQARGGNEKLFF. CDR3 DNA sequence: TGCGCCAGCAGCCAAGCCAGGGGGGGAAATGAAAAACTGTTTTTT.

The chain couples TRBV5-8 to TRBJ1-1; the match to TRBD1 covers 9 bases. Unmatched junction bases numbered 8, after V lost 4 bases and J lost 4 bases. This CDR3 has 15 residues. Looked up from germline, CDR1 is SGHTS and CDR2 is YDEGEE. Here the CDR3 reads CASSPGGTGLTEAFF. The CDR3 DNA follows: TGTGCCAGCAGCCCGGGCGGGACAGGGCTCACTGAAGCTTTCTTT.

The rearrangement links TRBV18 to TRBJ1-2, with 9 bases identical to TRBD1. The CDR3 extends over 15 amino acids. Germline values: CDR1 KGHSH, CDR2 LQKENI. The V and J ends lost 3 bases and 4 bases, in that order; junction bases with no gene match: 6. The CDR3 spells CASSPDRGVSYGYTF. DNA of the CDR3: TGTGCCAGCTCACCGGACAGGGGAGTTAGCTATGGCTACACCTTC.

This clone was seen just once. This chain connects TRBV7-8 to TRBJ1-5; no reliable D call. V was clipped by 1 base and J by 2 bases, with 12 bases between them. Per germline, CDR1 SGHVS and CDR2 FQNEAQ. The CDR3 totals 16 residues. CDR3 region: CASSLVSRWGNQPQHF. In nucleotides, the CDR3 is TGTGCCAGCAGCTTAGTGTCCCGGTGGGGCAATCAGCCCCAGCATTTT.

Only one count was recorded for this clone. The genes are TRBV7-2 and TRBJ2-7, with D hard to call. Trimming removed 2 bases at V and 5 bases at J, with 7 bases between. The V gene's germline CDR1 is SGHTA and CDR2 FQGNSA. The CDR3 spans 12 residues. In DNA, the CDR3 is TGTGCCAGCAGCTTATTTGGAGACGAGCAGTACTTC. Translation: CASSLFGDEQYF.

As DNA, the CDR3 is TGTGCCAGCAGCGTAGCGGACGGGGGGGAGACCCAGTACTTC. It encodes CASSVADGGETQYF. The J gene is TRBJ2-5, the V gene TRBV9; 7 positions agree with TRBD2. The CDR3 runs 14 residues. Germline CDR1 is SGDLS and CDR2 is YYNGEE. V shed 0 bases and J 5 bases; nucleotides not matched to a gene: 4.

CDR3 amino acids: CASSPRTSGKGRVSTDTQYF. Written as DNA, the CDR3 is TGTGCCAGCAGTCCAAGGACTAGCGGGAAGGGGAGGGTTAGCACAGATACGCAGTATTTT. The chain combines TRBV28 with TRBJ2-3; 12 nucleotides match TRBD2. The germline V gene encodes CDR1 MDHEN and CDR2 SYDVKM. The trim removed 5 bases at V and 0 bases at J, leaving 15 bases unmatched. The CDR3 runs 20 residues.

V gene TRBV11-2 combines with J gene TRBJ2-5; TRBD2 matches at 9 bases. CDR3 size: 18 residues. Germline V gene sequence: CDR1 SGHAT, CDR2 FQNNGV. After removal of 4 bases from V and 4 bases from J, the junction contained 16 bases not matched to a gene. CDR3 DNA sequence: TGTGCCAGCAGCTCTTCAGAGGGACTAGCTGGTTTCCGAGAGACCCAGTACTTC. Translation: CASSSSEGLAGFRETQYF.

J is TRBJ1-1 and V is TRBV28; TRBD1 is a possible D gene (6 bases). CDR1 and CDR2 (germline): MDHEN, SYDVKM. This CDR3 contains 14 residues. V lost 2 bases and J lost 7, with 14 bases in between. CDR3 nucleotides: TGTGCCAGCAGTTTAGCGCGGACAGTAGATGAAGCTTTCTTT. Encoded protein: CASSLARTVDEAFF.